Detailed here is one T cell receptor (beta chain). The record originates from a study of blood T cell repertoires in COVID-19. With 6 bases removed from V and 1 base from J, the gap between germline ends came to 9 bases. The CDR3 is 13 residues long. Germline assignment: CDR1 LGHDT and CDR2 YNNKEL (reference sequence). Measured with immunoSEQ multiplex PCR; TCRdb has only the in-frame clones, and not every one. This table holds about 220,000 clones, 82% found once. The rearrangement joins TRBV3-1 (or the pseudogene TRBV3-2) to TRBJ1-1; D gene uncertain. The clonotype was recovered from an elderly woman with acute or convalescent COVID-19. Sequencing was performed on peripheral blood. In DNA form, the CDR3 reads TGTGCCAGCAGTCCCCGGGGGAACACTGAAGCTTTCTTT. The encoded protein is CASSPRGNTEAFF.